These 31 T cell receptor beta chains originate from one sample sequenced in a study of blood T cell repertoires in COVID-19. This table comes from immunoSEQ multiplex PCR, and its TCRdb copy is limited to in-frame clones, with some not included. The table lists approximately 480,000 clones, roughly nine tenths of them singletons. The sequenced sample was peripheral blood. The receptors were gathered from a young man with COVID-19, enrolled during active disease.

This chain joins TRBV24-1 and TRBJ2-1, with 7 bases identical to TRBD1. CDR3 length: 13 residues. Germline trimming cut 2 bases from V and 15 bases from J; bases unmatched to any gene: 9. In germline, CDR1 is KGHDR, CDR2 SFDVKD. The CDR3: CATSDSLTGDRFF. Written as DNA, the CDR3 is TGTGCCACCAGTGATTCCCTAACAGGGGACCGGTTCTTC.

V is TRBV10-3 and J is TRBJ1-2; 11 bases line up with TRBD1. Trimming at V came to 10 bases and at J to 7 bases, leaving 5 bases not matched to a gene. The CDR3 runs 12 residues. Germline loops: CDR1 ENHRY, CDR2 SYGVKD. CDR3 sequence (DNA): TGTGCCACCGGGACAGGGGGATCTGGCTACACCTTC. It encodes CATGTGGSGYTF.

This clone was counted once. The CDR3 loop reads CASSPGTVNSPLHF. In nucleotides, the CDR3 is TGTGCCAGCAGCCCCGGGACAGTTAATTCACCCCTCCACTTT. V and J are TRBV7-6 and TRBJ1-6; the match to TRBD1 covers 7 bases. CDR1 SGHVS and CDR2 FNYEAQ come from the germline V gene. The CDR3 spans 14 residues. Trimming took 5 bases from V and 6 from J; bases not matched to a gene: 4. Supplemented by reference TRBV7-6 and TRBJ1-6, the full variable domain reads GAGVSQSPRYKVTKRGQDVALRCDPISGHVSLYWYRQALGQGPEFLTYFNYEAQQDKSGLPNDRFSAERPEGSISTLTIQRTEQRDSAMYRCASSPGTVNSPLHFGNGTRLTVT.

As regards this clone: At the DNA level, this CDR3 is encoded by other sequences in the same sample as well. V gene TRBV11-2 combines with J gene TRBJ2-2, with D perhaps matching TRBD1 (5 bases). Germline V gene sequence: CDR1 SGHAT, CDR2 FQNNGV. This CDR3 has 15 amino acids. V dropped 2 bases and J dropped 4 bases, with 11 bases sitting between them. CDR3 sequence: CASSLTQGGTGELFF. The CDR3, as DNA: TGTGCCAGCAGCTTAACGCAGGGTGGCACCGGGGAGCTGTTTTTT.

The DNA for the CDR3 is TGTGCCAGCAGCGCCCGATCCGGGACAGGGTCCTACGAGCAGTACTTC. Encoded protein: CASSARSGTGSYEQYF. The chain couples TRBV21-1 to TRBJ2-7; the table's D call TRBD1 went unverified against the DNA. TRBV21-1 is listed as a pseudogene. The CDR3 totals 16 residues.

The chain recombines TRBV7-2 with TRBJ1-6; 8 bases are a match to TRBD1. In germline, CDR1 is SGHTA, CDR2 FQGNSA. Germline trimming cut 7 bases from V and 5 bases from J; bases unmatched to any gene: 7. CDR3 length: 15 amino acids. CDR3 loop: CASTPQTGDNSPLHF. The CDR3 nucleotides read TGTGCCAGCACACCTCAGACAGGGGATAATTCACCCCTCCACTTT.

The chain employs TRBV6-2 or TRBV6-3 and TRBJ2-3; the match to TRBD1 covers 12 bases. The V gene end was trimmed by 1 base and the J gene end by 4 bases; junction bases not matched to a gene: 0. The CDR3 has 15 residues. Per the germline V gene, CDR1 is MNHEY and CDR2 is SVGEGT. The CDR3 region has the DNA TGTGCCAGCAGTTACTGGGACAGGGGGCCAGATACGCAGTATTTT. It translates to CASSYWDRGPDTQYF.

This clone came up once. The chain uses TRBV3-1 (or the pseudogene TRBV3-2) and TRBJ2-6; no firm D call. Germline V gene data show CDR1 as LGHDT and CDR2 as YNNKEL (reference sequence). This CDR3 has 16 residues. The V and J ends lost 0 bases and 4 bases respectively, with 10 bases between them. Here the CDR3 DNA reads TGTGCCAGCAGCCAAGATCTTGAGGCAGGGGCCAACGTCCTGACTTTC. Translating it yields CASSQDLEAGANVLTF.

This clone was seen just once. V gene TRBV10-3 combines with J gene TRBJ1-3; 9 bases align to TRBD1. With 11 bases clipped from V and 4 bases from J, the junction kept 9 bases outside the gene matches. The CDR3 has 14 residues. Germline V CDR1 and CDR2: ENHRY, SYGVKD. For the CDR3, the DNA is TGTGCCCCAATAGACAGGGGGAAAGGAAACACCATATATTTT. Translation: CAPIDRGKGNTIYF.

The V call is TRBV12-5, the J call TRBJ2-1; 13 nucleotides align to TRBD2. The CDR3 extends over 15 amino acids. Germline V lookup: CDR1 LGHNT, CDR2 FRNRAP. Trimming took 8 bases from V and 9 from J; bases not matched to a gene: 10. The CDR3 is CASLGTSGKVGEQFF. The CDR3 coding sequence is TGTGCTAGTCTTGGGACTAGCGGGAAAGTTGGTGAGCAGTTCTTC.

The chain is built from TRBV7-2 and TRBJ2-1; possibly TRBD2 for D (6 bases). Germline V gene lookup returns CDR1 SGHTA and CDR2 FQGNSA. The ends were cut back, 4 bases at V and 1 base at J, with 14 bases in the middle. The CDR3 is made up of 16 amino acids. DNA of the CDR3: TGTGCCAGCAGCTCCCCAGCGAGCGGGTCCTACAATGAGCAGTTCTTC. Protein product: CASSSPASGSYNEQFF.

The chain carries TRBV7-9 and TRBJ2-5; 8 positions agree with TRBD2. The CDR3 loop spans 14 amino acids. Trimming at V came to 3 bases and at J to 6 bases, leaving 6 bases not matched to a gene. The V gene's germline CDR1 is SEHNR and CDR2 FQNEAQ (reference sequence). In DNA, the CDR3 is TGTGCCAGCAGCTTCTCAGCGGGAGTAAAGACCCAGTACTTC. This encodes CASSFSAGVKTQYF.

This clone was detected only once. This rearrangement joins TRBV29-1 to TRBJ1-1, with D perhaps matching TRBD1 (5 bases). There are 15 residues in the CDR3. V gave up 3 bases and J gave up 1 base, with 15 bases separating them. Germline CDR1 is SQVTM and CDR2 is ANQGSEA. CDR3 DNA sequence: TGCAGCGTTGAGCGACCGGGACTGACGAACACTGAAGCTTTCTTT. Residues: CSVERPGLTNTEAFF.

Comments on this clone: This same CDR3 is encoded by further DNA sequences in the sample. V is TRBV2 and J is TRBJ2-1; the match to TRBD2 covers 8 bases. The CDR3 has 14 amino acids. CDR1 is SNHLY and CDR2 is FYNNEI in the germline V gene. V lost 4 bases and J lost 2; bases outside the gene matches: 1. The CDR3 coding sequence is TGTGCCAGCAGTGCGGGGGGGCCCTACAATGAGCAGTTCTTC. It is translated as CASSAGGPYNEQFF.

The chain couples TRBV15 to TRBJ2-1; 8 bases fit TRBD1. The V segment lost 1 base and the J segment 9 bases; nucleotides outside the gene matches: 11. This CDR3 is built from 16 residues. Germline CDR1 is LNHNV and CDR2 is YYDKDF (reference sequence). The chain's CDR3 is CATSRGGDRPSGEQFF. The CDR3 DNA reads as TGTGCCACCAGCAGAGGTGGGGACAGGCCTTCCGGTGAGCAGTTCTTC.

V usage is TRBV5-1 and J usage is TRBJ2-7, with TRBD2 identical over 9 bases. The CDR3 runs 15 residues. After removal of 4 bases from V and 5 bases from J, the junction contained 10 bases not matched to a gene. CDR1 is SGHRS and CDR2 is YFSETQ in the germline V gene. CDR3 region: CASSGGREGLNEQYF. For the CDR3, the DNA is TGCGCCAGCAGCGGCGGGCGGGAGGGCCTTAACGAGCAGTACTTC.

The chain couples TRBV5-1 to TRBJ2-5; 9 nucleotides agree with TRBD1. The junction had 11 bases not matched to a gene; V was cut back by 7 bases and J by 4 bases. This CDR3 has 15 amino acids. Germline CDR1 reads SGHRS; CDR2 reads YFSETQ. The CDR3 spells CASRRGQGIGETQYF. CDR3 DNA: TGCGCCAGCCGTAGGGGACAGGGTATAGGAGAGACCCAGTACTTC. Full variable domain (outside the CDR3, taken from reference TRBV5-1 and TRBJ2-5): KAGVTQTPRYLIKTRGQQVTLSCSPISGHRSVSWYQQTPGQGLQFLFEYFSETQRNKGNFPGRFSGRQFSNSRSEMNVSTLELGDSALYLCASRRGQGIGETQYFGPGTRLLVL.

The V call is TRBV27, the J call TRBJ1-2; TRBD1 agrees at 8 bases. The germline V gene encodes CDR1 MNHEY and CDR2 SMNVEV (reference sequence). V lost 3 bases, J lost 2 bases, and 5 bases stayed unmatched. The CDR3 extends over 15 amino acids. CDR3 loop: CASSLSRQGNYGYTF. The CDR3 nucleotides are TGTGCCAGCAGTTTGTCTCGACAGGGGAACTATGGCTACACCTTC.

The J gene is TRBJ2-1, the V gene TRBV9; 7 bases fit TRBD2. J was trimmed by 3 bases and V by 1 base; bases with no gene match: 4. This CDR3 region has 15 residues. Germline values: CDR1 SGDLS, CDR2 YYNGEE. Here the CDR3 reads CASSVRDYLYNEQFF. Here the CDR3 DNA reads TGTGCCAGCAGCGTACGGGACTACCTCTACAATGAGCAGTTCTTC.

This chain joins TRBV6-5 and TRBJ2-2; TRBD2 agrees at 8 bases. The CDR3 is 15 residues long. Germline CDR1 and CDR2: MNHEY and SVGAGI. V trimming: 1 base; J trimming: 4 bases; junction bases outside the gene matches: 2. This chain's CDR3 is CASSYYGGVTGELFF. DNA for the CDR3: TGTGCCAGCAGTTACTACGGGGGGGTCACCGGGGAGCTGTTTTTT.

The genes are TRBV28 and TRBJ2-5; 11 nucleotides line up with TRBD2. In germline, CDR1 is MDHEN, CDR2 SYDVKM. V was clipped by 4 bases and J by 3 bases; unmatched bases: 4. This CDR3 comprises 15 residues. The CDR3 sequence is CASSSPGLAEETQYF. The CDR3 nucleotides are TGTGCCAGCAGTTCCCCGGGACTAGCGGAAGAGACCCAGTACTTC.

The chain uses TRBV10-2 and TRBJ1-5; D perhaps matches TRBD1 (6 bases). The CDR3 has 15 amino acids. V lost 8 bases and J lost 4, with 18 bases in between. The germline V gene encodes CDR1 WSHSY and CDR2 SAAADI. The DNA of the CDR3 is TGCGCCAGCTCCCATGTCCGACAGGTGAATCAGCCCCAGCATTTT. Translation: CASSHVRQVNQPQHF.

This clone occurred a few times. The chain is built from TRBV5-6 and TRBJ1-2; 8 bases are shared with TRBD1. Germline CDR1 SGHDT, CDR2 YYEEEE. This CDR3 is built from 15 residues. V was clipped by 4 bases and J by 4 bases; unmatched bases: 9. The CDR3 DNA reads TGTGCCAGCAGCCCCGGACAGGGACTAGCCTATGGCTACACCTTC. It translates to CASSPGQGLAYGYTF.

The V gene is TRBV2, the J gene TRBJ1-1; the match to TRBD1 covers 7 bases. Losses at the gene ends were 2 bases for V and 4 bases for J; bases not matched to a gene: 4. CDR3 length: 14 residues. CDR1 and CDR2 from the germline V gene are SNHLY and FYNNEI. The CDR3 region is CASSENPGGTEAFF. CDR3 DNA: TGTGCCAGCAGTGAAAACCCAGGGGGCACTGAAGCTTTCTTT.

The rearrangement links TRBV28 to TRBJ1-2; a weak D match, TRBD1 (5 bases). Germline V gene data show CDR1 as MDHEN and CDR2 as SYDVKM. CDR3 length: 13 residues. The ends were cut back, 4 bases at V and 8 bases at J, with 14 bases in the middle. The CDR3 coding sequence is TGTGCCAGCAGTTCCCAGATCGCAGGGGGCTACACCTTC. Its protein product is CASSSQIAGGYTF.

The chain uses TRBV2 and TRBJ1-5; no clear D gene. CDR1 is SNHLY, CDR2 FYNNEI, per germline. Between the trimmed V and J ends, which lost 4 bases and 6 bases, there was a span of 7 bases. The CDR3 totals 12 residues. CDR3 sequence (DNA): TGTGCCAGCAGTGGGAGTGGTCAGCCCCAGCATTTT. This translates into CASSGSGQPQHF.

The CDR3 sequence is CASSSSADRSYEQYF. Written as DNA, the CDR3 is TGTGCCAGCAGCTCAAGTGCGGACAGATCCTACGAGCAGTACTTC. The chain recombines TRBV11-2 with TRBJ2-7, with D tentatively TRBD1 (6 bases). CDR1 and CDR2 from the germline V gene are SGHAT and FQNNGV. Deletions cut 4 bases from V and 1 base from J, with 14 bases between. This CDR3 is 15 amino acids long.

V is TRBV27 and J is TRBJ2-2; D might be TRBD2 (6 bases). The CDR3 has 15 amino acids. Germline V gives CDR1 MNHEY, CDR2 SMNVEV (reference sequence). The germline V and J ends were trimmed by 1 base and 5 bases, with 11 bases remaining between them. The CDR3 is CASSLYPGATGELFF. The CDR3 DNA reads as TGTGCCAGCAGTTTATATCCGGGAGCGACCGGGGAGCTGTTTTTT.

V gene TRBV9 combines with J gene TRBJ2-5; D remains ambiguous. Germline values: CDR1 SGDLS, CDR2 YYNGEE. Trimming took 4 bases from V and 2 from J, leaving 12 bases between them. The CDR3 has 14 residues. The chain's CDR3 is CASSPREPQETQYF. The CDR3 DNA sequence: TGTGCCAGCAGCCCACGCGAGCCTCAAGAGACCCAGTACTTC.

The chain links TRBV7-9 to TRBJ2-7; 7 bases are shared with TRBD2. Germline lookup yields CDR1 SEHNR and CDR2 FQNEAQ (reference sequence). V lost 4 bases to trimming and J lost 0 bases; unmatched junction nucleotides: 3. This CDR3 is built from 14 residues. The CDR3 region is CASSSSGNSYEQYF. CDR3 nucleotide sequence: TGTGCCAGCAGCTCTAGCGGTAACTCCTACGAGCAGTACTTC.

V and J are TRBV7-9 and TRBJ2-5, with 12 nucleotides matching TRBD2. V was clipped by 1 base and J by 1 base; unmatched bases: 4. CDR3 length: 17 amino acids. In germline, CDR1 is SEHNR, CDR2 FQNEAQ (reference sequence). In DNA form, the CDR3 reads TGTGCCAGCAGCTTAGAGCGGACTAGCGGGGTCCAAGAGACCCAGTACTTC. Amino acids: CASSLERTSGVQETQYF.